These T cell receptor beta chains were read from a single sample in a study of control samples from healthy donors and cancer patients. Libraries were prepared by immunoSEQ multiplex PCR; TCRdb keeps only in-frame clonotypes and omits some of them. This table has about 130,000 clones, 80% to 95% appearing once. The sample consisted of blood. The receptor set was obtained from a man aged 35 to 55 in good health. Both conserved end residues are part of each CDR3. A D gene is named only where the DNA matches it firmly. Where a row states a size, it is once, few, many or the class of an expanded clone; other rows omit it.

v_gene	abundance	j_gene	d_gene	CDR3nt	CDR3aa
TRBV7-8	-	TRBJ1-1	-	TGTGCCAGCAGCTTAGGGGAGAACACTGAAGCTTTCTTT	CASSLGENTEAFF
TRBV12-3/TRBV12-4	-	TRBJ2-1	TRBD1	TGTGTTTCCGGGACAGACTCCTACAATGAGCAGTTCTTC	CVSGTDSYNEQFF
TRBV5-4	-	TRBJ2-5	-	TGTGCCAGCAGCTTGCGTCTGGGCGGCGCAGAGACCCAGTACTTC	CASSLRLGGAETQYF
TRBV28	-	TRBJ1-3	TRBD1	TGTGCCAGCAGTCGACTTGGACAGGATTTATATGGAAACACCATATATTTT	CASSRLGQDLYGNTIYF
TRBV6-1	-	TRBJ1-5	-	TGTGCCAGCAGTGAAGCACAGCTTGGCAATCAGCCCCAGCATTTT	CASSEAQLGNQPQHF
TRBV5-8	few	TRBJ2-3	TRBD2	TGTGCCAGTTCGGCGGGACTAGCCCCAGATACGCAGTATTTT	CASSAGLAPDTQYF
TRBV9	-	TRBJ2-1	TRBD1	TGTGCCAGCAGCGTAAAGGGGGCACACAATGAGCAGTTCTTC	CASSVKGAHNEQFF
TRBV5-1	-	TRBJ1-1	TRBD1	TGCGCCAGCAGCCAACACAGGGGGGTGAACACTGAAGCTTTCTTT	CASSQHRGVNTEAFF
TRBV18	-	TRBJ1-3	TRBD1	TGTGCCAGCTCACGAGAAGACACAGGGGCTGGAAACACCATATATTTT	CASSREDTGAGNTIYF
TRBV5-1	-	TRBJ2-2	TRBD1	TGCGCCAGCAGCTTGCTTAGGGGGCGCGGGGAGCTGTTTTTT	CASSLLRGRGELFF
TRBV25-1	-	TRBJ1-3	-	TGTGCCAGCAGTGATTTGTTGGGGAACACCATATATTTT	CASSDLLGNTIYF
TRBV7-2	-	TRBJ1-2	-	TGTGCCAGCAGCGCGAACAGGAGCCCGGGGGGCTACACCTTC	CASSANRSPGGYTF
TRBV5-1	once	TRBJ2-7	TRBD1	TGCGCCAGCAGCTTGCAGGGGGCGGACGTCTACGAGCAGTACTTC	CASSLQGADVYEQYF
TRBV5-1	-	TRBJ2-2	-	TGCGCCAGCAGCACGGGGACGGCAGAGGCCGGGGAGCTGTTTTTT	CASSTGTAEAGELFF
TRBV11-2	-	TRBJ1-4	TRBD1	TGTGCCAGCAGCCCCGAGGGACAGCGGGGGGAAAAACTGTTTTTT	CASSPEGQRGEKLFF
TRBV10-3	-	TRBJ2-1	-	TGTGCCATCTTGACAGGAACCTACAATGAGCAGTTCTTC	CAILTGTYNEQFF
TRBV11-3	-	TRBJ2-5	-	TGTGCCAGCAGCTTCCCCCACCGGGGGATCCGGGAGACCCAGTACTTC	CASSFPHRGIRETQYF
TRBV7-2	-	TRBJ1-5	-	TGTGCCAGCAGCTTAGAGGGAGATCAGCCCCAGCATTTT	CASSLEGDQPQHF
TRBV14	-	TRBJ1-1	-	TGTGCCAGCAGCCCCGGACGGAACACTGAAGCTTTCTTT	CASSPGRNTEAFF
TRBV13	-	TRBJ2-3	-	TGTGCCAGCAGCTGGACAGAGGGCACAGATACGCAGTATTTT	CASSWTEGTDTQYF
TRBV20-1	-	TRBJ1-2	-	TGCAGTGCTCGTGCAGGGGTCCTCTATTCCAATGGCTACACCTTC	CSARAGVLYSNGYTF
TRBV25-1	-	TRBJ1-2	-	TGTGCCAGCAGTGAATATACGGGGGTTTACTATGGCTACACCTTC	CASSEYTGVYYGYTF
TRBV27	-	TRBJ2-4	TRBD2	TGTGCCAGCAGTCCAATTAGCGGGGGGGTAAGAAACATTCAGTACTTC	CASSPISGGVRNIQYF
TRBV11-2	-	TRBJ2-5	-	TGTGCCAGCAGCTTTAGTGCTCAAGAGACCCAGTACTTC	CASSFSAQETQYF
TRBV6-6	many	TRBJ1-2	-	TGTGCCAGCAGTTACTCAACCAGGGTTGGAGGCTACACCTTC	CASSYSTRVGGYTF
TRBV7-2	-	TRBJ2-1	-	TGTGCCAGCAGCCACGTGGGGAGCTCCTACAATGAGCAGTTCTTC	CASSHVGSSYNEQFF
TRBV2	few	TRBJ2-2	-	TGTGCCAGCAACCGACAGGCCGGGGAGCTGTTTTTT	CASNRQAGELFF
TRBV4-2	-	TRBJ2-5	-	TGTGCCAGCAGCCAAGCTCCGGCAGTGGGGGATTCGGTCCAAGAGACCCAGTACTTC	CASSQAPAVGDSVQETQYF
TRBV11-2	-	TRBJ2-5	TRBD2	TGTGCCAGCAGCGACAAGAGACTAGCGGGGGTTGAGACCCAGTACTTC	CASSDKRLAGVETQYF
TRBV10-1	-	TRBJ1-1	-	TGCGCCAGCAGTGATCCGGCAGTTTCTGAAGCTTTCTTT	CASSDPAVSEAFF
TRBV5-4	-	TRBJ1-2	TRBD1	TGTGCCAGCAGCAGGACAGGGGGCGCCAATAGTAACTATGGCTACACCTTC	CASSRTGGANSNYGYTF
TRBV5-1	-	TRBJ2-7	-	TGCGCCAGCAGCTTGGAAGACCCGCTAGAAAACGAGCAGTACTTC	CASSLEDPLENEQYF
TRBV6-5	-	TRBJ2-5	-	TGTGCCAGCACCCAATTCAACAAAGAGACCCAGTACTTC	CASTQFNKETQYF
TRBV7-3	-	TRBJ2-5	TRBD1	TGTGCCAGCAGCCTTATCGGACAGGGGGAAAAAGAGACCCAGTACTTC	CASSLIGQGEKETQYF
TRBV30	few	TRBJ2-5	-	TGTGCCTGGAGGAGCGGGGAGACCCAGTACTTC	CAWRSGETQYF
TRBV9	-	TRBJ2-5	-	TGTGCCAGCAGCGTACACGGGGAAGAGACCCAGTACTTC	CASSVHGEETQYF
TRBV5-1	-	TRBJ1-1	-	TGCGCCAGCAGCGTCCGCCCTGGGGGGAACACTGAAGCTTTCTTT	CASSVRPGGNTEAFF
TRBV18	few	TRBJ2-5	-	TGTGCCAGCTCACCACGAGGACAAAAACAAGAGACCCAGTACTTC	CASSPRGQKQETQYF
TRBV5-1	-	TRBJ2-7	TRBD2	TGCGCCAGCAGCTTGGGAGGGTCTAGCGGGCGTATCTCCTACGAGCAGTACTTC	CASSLGGSSGRISYEQYF
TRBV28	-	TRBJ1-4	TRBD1	TGTGCCAGCAGTGCCCGGGACAGGACTGAAAAACTGTTTTTT	CASSARDRTEKLFF
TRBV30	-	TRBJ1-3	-	TGTGCCTGGGGGACTTCGGCTGGAAACACCATATATTTT	CAWGTSAGNTIYF
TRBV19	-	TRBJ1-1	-	TGTGCCAGTAGTATAATGGAGATCGGGACTGAAGCTTTCTTT	CASSIMEIGTEAFF
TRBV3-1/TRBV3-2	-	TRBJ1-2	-	TGTGCCAGCAGCCACGCGTCAGGGAAAGGCTACACCTTC	CASSHASGKGYTF
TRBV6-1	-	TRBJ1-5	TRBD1	TGTGCCAGCAGTGAACAGGGGGCGCGGTCCAATCAGCCCCAGCATTTT	CASSEQGARSNQPQHF